The 20 T cell receptor beta chains presented below share a single source sample, sequenced in a study of shared clonotypes between healthy human individuals. Terminally differentiated effector memory CD45RA+ cells were excluded by CCR7 positive selection of CD45RO-negative cells. Method: immunoSEQ multiplex PCR; TCRdb's copy keeps in-frame clones and lacks some. The top ten clones hold roughly 1.1% of a sample with millions of clones, around 96% of them seen once. The sample consisted of naive CD8+ T cells sorted from blood. These TCRs come from a young man in good health.

Concerning this clone: Other DNA sequences within the sample encode an identical CDR3. The rearrangement joins TRBV19 to TRBJ2-7; no firm D call. Deletions cut 0 bases from V and 3 bases from J, with 6 bases between. CDR3 length: 13 residues. Germline lookup yields CDR1 LNHDA and CDR2 SQIVND (reference sequence). The CDR3 is CASSIDGRYEQYF. CDR3 coding DNA: TGTGCCAGTAGTATAGATGGACGCTACGAGCAGTACTTC.

This chain links TRBV4-2 with TRBJ1-5; tentatively, D is TRBD1 (5 bases). V lost 0 bases, J lost 7 bases, and 16 bases lay in between. CDR1 and CDR2 from the germline V gene are LGHNA and YNFKEQ. The CDR3 extends over 16 amino acids. The CDR3 nucleotides read TGTGCCAGCAGCCAAGAGCGGGGCACCTTAACCCAGCCCCAGCATTTT. Translated, it gives CASSQERGTLTQPQHF.

The chain recombines TRBV6-5 with TRBJ1-5, with 8 nucleotides matching TRBD1. The V gene's germline CDR1 is MNHEY and CDR2 SVGAGI. J gave up 6 bases and V 4 bases, and 2 bases lay outside the gene matches. This CDR3 contains 13 residues. The CDR3 sequence is CASSSGGSQPQHF. CDR3 DNA sequence: TGTGCCAGCAGTTCAGGGGGCTCTCAGCCCCAGCATTTT.

This clone was detected only a few times. Other DNA sequences in this specimen translate into the identical CDR3. This rearrangement joins TRBV6-5 to TRBJ2-2; the D gene is possibly TRBD2 (5 bases). Trimming took off 0 bases at V and 2 bases at J, with 7 bases between the two ends. CDR1 is MNHEY, CDR2 SVGAGI, per germline. This CDR3 has 15 residues. This CDR3 reads CASSYSGENTGELFF. DNA of the CDR3: TGTGCCAGCAGTTACTCCGGGGAAAACACCGGGGAGCTGTTTTTT.

The rearrangement links TRBV9 to TRBJ1-2; D ambiguous. Germline assignment: CDR1 SGDLS and CDR2 YYNGEE. The CDR3 consists of 13 residues. Trimming stripped 0 bases from V and 8 bases from J, with 11 bases between. This chain's CDR3 is CASSVERESGYTF. The CDR3 nucleotides read TGTGCCAGCAGCGTAGAAAGGGAGTCGGGCTACACCTTC.

This sequence joins TRBV30 and TRBJ2-1; the D is unclear. Germline values: CDR1 GTSNPN, CDR2 SVGIG (reference sequence). V was shortened by 3 bases and J by 8 bases, with 5 bases between the two germline ends. This CDR3 has 10 residues. The DNA for the CDR3 is TGTGCCTGGAGAGGCCATGAGCAGTTCTTC. Amino acids: CAWRGHEQFF.

The chain combines TRBV6-5 with TRBJ2-4; D call uncertain. There are 11 residues in the CDR3. Germline lookup yields CDR1 MNHEY and CDR2 SVGAGI. Trimming removed 0 bases at V and 9 bases at J, with 3 bases between. The CDR3 is CASSYSTIQYF. CDR3 DNA sequence: TGTGCCAGCAGTTACTCGACCATTCAGTACTTC.

The V call is TRBV5-1, the J call TRBJ2-1; 11 nucleotides agree with TRBD2. V lost 4 bases, J lost 2 bases, and 5 bases stayed unmatched. The CDR3 is made up of 16 amino acids. Looked up from germline, CDR1 is SGHRS and CDR2 is YFSETQ. The CDR3 nucleotides read TGCGCCAGCAGCCTGGGACTAGCGGCCCCCTACAATGAGCAGTTCTTC. Translating gives CASSLGLAAPYNEQFF.

This chain joins TRBV29-1 and TRBJ2-3; 8 bases line up with TRBD2. Looked up from germline, CDR1 is SQVTM and CDR2 is ANQGSEA. Trimming took 5 bases from V and 5 from J; bases not matched to a gene: 6. This CDR3 has 13 amino acids. CDR3 DNA sequence: TGCAGCGTTTCGGGACTAGAAAGAGATACGCAGTATTTT. Protein product: CSVSGLERDTQYF.

This clone has only one observation. V gene TRBV7-8 combines with J gene TRBJ1-2; 12 bases are a match to TRBD1. The CDR3 extends over 20 amino acids. With 1 base clipped from V and 2 bases from J, the junction kept 14 bases outside the gene matches. Germline V CDR1 and CDR2: SGHVS, FQNEAQ. The CDR3 loop reads CASSLGSPGTGGRLNYGYTF. The CDR3 DNA is TGTGCCAGCAGCTTAGGTTCCCCCGGGACAGGGGGCCGCCTGAACTATGGCTACACCTTC.

Concerning this clone itself: The identical CDR3 is also encoded by other nucleotide sequences in the sample. The chain is built from TRBV7-6 and TRBJ1-1; D uncertain. V gave up 6 bases and J gave up 0 bases, with 8 bases separating them. The CDR3 covers 13 residues. Germline loops: CDR1 SGHVS, CDR2 FNYEAQ. CDR3 region: CASSPGMNTEAFF. CDR3 bases: TGTGCCAGCAGTCCGGGCATGAACACTGAAGCTTTCTTT.

This clone was seen just once. The chain recombines TRBV7-9 with TRBJ2-1; weak D call: TRBD1 (6 bases). The V gene's germline CDR1 is SEHNR and CDR2 FQNEAQ (reference sequence). V was clipped by 7 bases and J by 2 bases, with 12 bases between them. The CDR3 is made up of 14 amino acids. The CDR3 DNA reads TGTGCCAGCACCCCTGGACAGCCCTACAATGAGCAGTTCTTC. It is translated as CASTPGQPYNEQFF.

This sequence joins TRBV4-2 and TRBJ2-2; D is possibly TRBD1 (5 bases). CDR1 is LGHNA, CDR2 YNFKEQ, per germline. This CDR3 has 15 residues. The V and J ends lost 0 bases and 6 bases respectively, with 11 bases between them. CDR3 sequence (DNA): TGTGCCAGCAGCCAAGAGGAAGGGGTGGCCGGGGAGCTGTTTTTT. Its protein is CASSQEEGVAGELFF.

This clone has just one count. The chain is built from TRBV6-5 and TRBJ1-1; possible D gene TRBD1, 5 bases. The ends were cut back, 5 bases at V and 1 base at J, with 11 bases in the middle. Germline CDR1 reads MNHEY; CDR2 reads SVGAGI. This CDR3 region has 14 residues. CDR3 in amino acids: CASSDHDRNTEAFF. As DNA, the CDR3 is TGTGCCAGCAGTGACCACGACAGGAACACTGAAGCTTTCTTT.

The rearrangement links TRBV15 to TRBJ1-6; D ambiguous. CDR3 length: 15 residues. CDR1 LNHNV and CDR2 YYDKDF come from the germline V gene (reference sequence). V lost 0 bases to trimming and J lost 9 bases, with 12 bases between them. CDR3 DNA: TGTGCCACCAGCAGAGATAGGTGGAGCGGTTCACCCCTCCACTTT. It yields the protein CATSRDRWSGSPLHF.

This clone was seen once. The V and J genes are TRBV27 and TRBJ2-7; D might be TRBD2 (6 bases). Germline V CDR1 and CDR2: MNHEY, SMNVEV (reference sequence). The CDR3 sequence is 16 residues long. V was cut by 5 bases and J by 3 bases, with 20 bases left in between. CDR3 bases: TGTGCCAGCAGTCCCTCGTGGGGGGTTTGGGGCTACGAGCAGTACTTC. The encoded protein is CASSPSWGVWGYEQYF.

This rearrangement joins TRBV19 to TRBJ1-4; D is possibly TRBD1 (5 bases). Germline V lookup: CDR1 LNHDA, CDR2 SQIVND (reference sequence). The CDR3 loop spans 15 amino acids. Trimming took off 5 bases at V and 8 bases at J, with 18 bases between the two ends. This CDR3 is CASSQAGTGPEKLFF. In DNA, the CDR3 is TGTGCCAGTAGTCAAGCGGGGACTGGTCCCGAAAAACTGTTTTTT. Based on the CDR3 plus reference TRBV19 and TRBJ1-4, the full variable domain is DGGITQSPKYLFRKEGQNVTLSCEQNLNHDAMYWYRQDPGQGLRLIYYSQIVNDFQKGDIAEGYSVSREKKESFPLTVTSAQKNPTAFYLCASSQAGTGPEKLFFGSGTQLSVL.

The rearrangement joins TRBV27 to TRBJ2-1, with 9 bases matching TRBD2. Germline CDR1 reads MNHEY; CDR2 reads SMNVEV (reference sequence). The V segment lost 2 bases and the J segment 4 bases; nucleotides outside the gene matches: 3. This CDR3 spans 15 amino acids. The CDR3 reads CASSLASGIYNEQFF. The CDR3 DNA reads as TGTGCCAGCAGTTTAGCTAGCGGGATTTACAATGAGCAGTTCTTC.

Concerning this clone itself: This sample includes further DNA sequences coding for the same CDR3. The V and J genes are TRBV4-3 and TRBJ1-2, with D uncertain. The CDR3 runs to 14 residues. V was shortened by 0 bases and J by 2 bases, with 7 bases between the two germline ends. The germline gives CDR1 LGHNA, CDR2 YSLEER. CDR3 sequence (DNA): TGCGCCAGCAGCCAAGATCGAGGGAACTATGGCTACACCTTC. As protein: CASSQDRGNYGYTF.

The rearrangement links TRBV12-5 to TRBJ2-3; D is uncertain. V lost 6 bases, J lost 2 bases, and 9 bases lay in between. Germline CDR1 LGHNT, CDR2 FRNRAP. This CDR3 spans 13 amino acids. The CDR3 DNA sequence: TGTGCTAGTGGCCCCGACACCACAGATACGCAGTATTTT. Amino acid sequence: CASGPDTTDTQYF.